Listed here are 12 T cell receptor beta chains from one sample, sequenced in a study of T cells in Graves' hyperthyroidism and ophthalmopathy. Amplified TCR beta CDR3 regions came from RNA transcripts. First-round RT-PCR of the TCR CDR3 relied on the HTBI primer set. MiXCR, applied by TCRdb to the multiplex PCR reads, yields one record per CDR3 protein. This sample has some 500,000 distinct CDR3 sequences, with 15% to 20% found just once. What was sequenced was blood. The source of these receptors is a woman aged 30 to 39 with Graves' ophthalmopathy.

This chain uses TRBV11-3 with TRBJ2-1; tentatively, D is TRBD1 or TRBD2 (6 bases each). The CDR3 totals 14 residues. V lost 5 bases and J 8 bases, leaving 16 bases between the germline ends. CDR1 and CDR2 (germline): SGHNT, YENEEA. DNA for the CDR3: TGTGCCAGCAGCGACCCGGGGGCGATGCATGAGCAGTTCTTC. Its translation is CASSDPGAMHEQFF.

This clonotype was counted at least ten times. The rearrangement uses TRBV28 and TRBJ1-2, with a possible D match to TRBD1 (6 bases). Trimming took off 5 bases at V and 0 bases at J, with 13 bases between the two ends. The V gene's germline CDR1 is MDHEN and CDR2 SYDVKM. This CDR3 has 15 residues. The CDR3 spells CASSTGRGSNYGYTF. In nucleotides, the CDR3 is TGTGCCAGCAGTACAGGGAGGGGATCTAACTATGGCTACACCTTC.

The chain has TRBV7-2 and TRBJ2-7; D not resolved. The CDR3 extends over 16 amino acids. CDR1 and CDR2 (germline): SGHTA, FQGNSA. With 3 bases removed from V and 0 bases from J, the gap between germline ends came to 15 bases. The CDR3: CASSLAWSGSSYEQYF. The CDR3 DNA follows: TGTGCCAGCAGCTTGGCCTGGAGTGGAAGCTCCTACGAGCAGTACTTC.

This clonotype occurred many times. The chain links TRBV7-6 to TRBJ1-6; 7 nucleotides line up with TRBD1. CDR3 size: 14 residues. Trimming cost V 6 bases and J 6 bases; bases outside gene matches: 5. Looked up from germline, CDR1 is SGHVS and CDR2 is FNYEAQ. For the CDR3, the DNA is TGTGCCAGCAGTCTGGGACAGACTAATTCACCCCTCCACTTT. Its protein product is CASSLGQTNSPLHF.

This clonotype was seen at least ten times. The chain couples TRBV28 to TRBJ1-1; the D gene is possibly TRBD1 (6 bases). CDR3 size: 15 residues. The V end lost 5 bases, the J end lost 5 bases, and 18 bases lay between the germline ends. Germline CDR1 is MDHEN and CDR2 is SYDVKM. For the CDR3, the DNA is TGTGCCAGCAGTCTCGGGGGCCCTCAGGGGACTGAAGCTTTCTTT. It yields the protein CASSLGGPQGTEAFF.

The rearrangement links TRBV5-5 to TRBJ2-3, with no clear D. This CDR3 contains 15 residues. Germline CDR1 and CDR2: SGHKS and YYEKEE (reference sequence). V was trimmed by 2 bases and J by 6 bases, leaving 16 bases between them. The CDR3 nucleotides read TGTGCCAGCAGCTTTGGTAGCCCCTTACAGGATACGCAGTATTTT. Translating it yields CASSFGSPLQDTQYF.

There are many counts of this clonotype. The V call is TRBV20-1, the J call TRBJ2-1, with TRBD2 matching over 11 bases. This CDR3 has 15 amino acids. V was clipped by 6 bases and J by 8 bases; unmatched bases: 12. Per germline, CDR1 DFQATT and CDR2 SNEGSKA (reference sequence). The CDR3, as DNA: TGCAGTGCGCAACCCCTAGCGGGGGGCGCCGATGAGCAGTTCTTC. Translation gives CSAQPLAGGADEQFF.

As regards this clonotype: A much larger clone differs by one base, so this may be a read error. This sequence joins TRBV7-2 and TRBJ2-7, with D perhaps TRBD1 (6 bases). The CDR3 extends over 14 amino acids. Germline V gene data show CDR1 as SGHTA and CDR2 as FQGNSA. The V and J ends lost 4 bases and 2 bases respectively, with 12 bases between them. The DNA for the CDR3 is TGTGCCAGCAGCTCAGGAGACAGGACCTACGAGCAGTACTTC. Translating gives CASSSGDRTYEQYF.

There are many counts of this clonotype. The chain links TRBV18 to TRBJ1-5; 8 positions agree with TRBD1. This CDR3 is 13 amino acids long. Germline loops: CDR1 KGHSH, CDR2 LQKENI. V lost 3 bases and J lost 7; bases outside the gene matches: 2. This CDR3 is CASSPDRDQPQHF. DNA for the CDR3: TGTGCCAGCTCACCGGACAGGGACCAGCCCCAGCATTTT.

This clonotype was recorded at least ten times. The chain couples TRBV5-5 to TRBJ1-2; TRBD1 agrees at 7 bases. Per germline, CDR1 SGHKS and CDR2 YYEKEE (reference sequence). The CDR3 extends over 15 amino acids. Losses at the gene ends were 0 bases for V and 8 bases for J; bases not matched to a gene: 10. The CDR3 sequence: CASSLAPDRDNGYTF. CDR3 bases: TGTGCCAGCAGCTTGGCCCCAGACAGGGATAACGGCTACACCTTC.

This clonotype came up many times. The chain has TRBV12-3 or TRBV12-4 and TRBJ2-2, with 7 nucleotides matching TRBD1. The J segment lost 4 bases and the V segment lost 4 bases, leaving 6 bases of the junction unmatched. The CDR3 length is 15 residues. CDR3 coding DNA: TGTGCCAGCAGTTCCCAGGGGGTAGGCACCGGGGAGCTGTTTTTT. Translating it yields CASSSQGVGTGELFF.

This clonotype came up many times. The chain combines TRBV5-1 with TRBJ1-3; 9 bases are a match to TRBD1. CDR1 SGHRS and CDR2 YFSETQ come from the germline V gene. There are 16 residues in the CDR3. Trimming removed 3 bases from V and 2 bases from J; junction bases left unmatched: 6. CDR3 coding DNA: TGCGCCAGCAGCTCCGCCGGGACAGGGCCTGGAAACACCATATATTTT. This translates into CASSSAGTGPGNTIYF.